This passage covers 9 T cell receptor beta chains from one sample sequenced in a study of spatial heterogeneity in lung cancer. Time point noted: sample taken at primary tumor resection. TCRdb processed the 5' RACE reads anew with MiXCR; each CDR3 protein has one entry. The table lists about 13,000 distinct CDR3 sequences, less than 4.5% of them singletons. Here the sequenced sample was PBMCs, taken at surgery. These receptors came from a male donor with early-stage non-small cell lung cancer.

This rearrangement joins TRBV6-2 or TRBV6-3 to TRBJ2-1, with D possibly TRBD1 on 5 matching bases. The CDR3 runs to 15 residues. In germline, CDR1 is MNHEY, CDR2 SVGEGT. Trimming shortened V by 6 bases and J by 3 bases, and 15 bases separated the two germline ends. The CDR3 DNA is TGTGCCAGCAGCCGACAGTCACTATACTACAATGAGCAGTTCTTC. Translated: CASSRQSLYYNEQFF.

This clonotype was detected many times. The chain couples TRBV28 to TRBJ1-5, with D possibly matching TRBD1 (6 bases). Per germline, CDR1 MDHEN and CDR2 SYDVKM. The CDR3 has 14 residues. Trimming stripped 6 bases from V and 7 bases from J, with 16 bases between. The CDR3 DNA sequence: TGTGCCAGCAGACGAGGGGAAGGGGGACAGCCCCAGCATTTT. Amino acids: CASRRGEGGQPQHF.

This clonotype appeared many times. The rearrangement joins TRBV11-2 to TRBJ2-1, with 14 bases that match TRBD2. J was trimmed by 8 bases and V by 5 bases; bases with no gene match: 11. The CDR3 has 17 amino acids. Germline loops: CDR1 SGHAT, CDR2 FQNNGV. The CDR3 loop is CASSATGTSGSIHEQFF. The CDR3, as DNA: TGTGCCAGCAGCGCTACCGGGACTAGCGGGAGTATCCATGAGCAGTTCTTC.

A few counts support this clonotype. CDR3 DNA sequence: TGTGCCAGCAGCTCCCGGGACAGGGCCTACAATGAGCAGTTCTTC. Its translation: CASSSRDRAYNEQFF. The chain couples TRBV11-1 to TRBJ2-1; 9 bases match TRBD1. The J segment lost 2 bases and the V segment lost 4 bases, leaving 3 bases of the junction unmatched. Looked up from germline, CDR1 is SGHAT and CDR2 is FQDESV (reference sequence). The CDR3 consists of 15 residues.

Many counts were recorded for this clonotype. CDR3 DNA sequence: TGTGCCAGCAGCCTCCTAGCGAGCCTCACAGATACGCAGTATTTT. Protein: CASSLLASLTDTQYF. This chain connects TRBV5-5 to TRBJ2-3; possible D gene TRBD2, 6 bases. Trimming cost V 4 bases and J 2 bases, with 14 bases left between them. CDR1 is SGHKS and CDR2 is YYEKEE in the germline V gene (reference sequence). CDR3 size: 15 residues.

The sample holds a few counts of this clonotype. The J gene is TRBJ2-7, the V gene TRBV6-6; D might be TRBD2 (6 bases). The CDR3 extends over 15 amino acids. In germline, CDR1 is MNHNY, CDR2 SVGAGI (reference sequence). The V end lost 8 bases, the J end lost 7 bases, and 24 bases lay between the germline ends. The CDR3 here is CASGGIQANLREQYF. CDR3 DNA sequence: TGTGCCAGCGGGGGGATACAGGCAAATCTACGAGAGCAGTACTTC.

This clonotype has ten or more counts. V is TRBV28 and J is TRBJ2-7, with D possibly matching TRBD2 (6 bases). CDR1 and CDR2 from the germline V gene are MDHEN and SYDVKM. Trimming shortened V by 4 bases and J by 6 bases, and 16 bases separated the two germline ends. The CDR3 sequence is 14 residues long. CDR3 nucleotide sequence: TGTGCCAGCAGTTCCCCGGGGGTGCGAGTCGAGCAGTACTTC. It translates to CASSSPGVRVEQYF.

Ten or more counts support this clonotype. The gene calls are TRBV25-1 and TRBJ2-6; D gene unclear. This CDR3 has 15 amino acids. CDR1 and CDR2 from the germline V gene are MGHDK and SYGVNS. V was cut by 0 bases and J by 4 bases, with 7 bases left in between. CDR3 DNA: TGTGCCAGCAGTGAATATCTATCCGGGGCCAACGTCCTGACTTTC. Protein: CASSEYLSGANVLTF.

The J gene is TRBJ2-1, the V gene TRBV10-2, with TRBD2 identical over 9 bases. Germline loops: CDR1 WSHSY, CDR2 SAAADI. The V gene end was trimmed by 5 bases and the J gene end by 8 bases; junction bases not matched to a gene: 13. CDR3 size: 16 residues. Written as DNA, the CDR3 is TGCGCCAGCAGTTACCTTCTAGCGGGGCGCGCCGATGAGCAGTTCTTC. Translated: CASSYLLAGRADEQFF.